This T cell receptor beta chain stems from a study of beta chain features in type 1 diabetes. Study-level information: No age, gender or cell yield differences were seen between patients and healthy donors. Over all samples combined, fewer than 130,000,000 sorted cells were examined. Study outcomes and limitations: Significant though moderate, a shortening of TCRB CDR3s appeared in all four CD4+ subsets of Type 1 diabetes patients.

The sequenced template was cDNA made from the entire isolated RNA. Measured with immunoSEQ multiplex PCR; TCRdb has only the in-frame clones, and not every one. The data show about 340,000 clones, 9.3% seen once. The germline V gene has CDR1 SGHTA and CDR2 FQGNSA. The V and J ends lost 4 bases and 11 bases respectively, with 14 bases between them. The CDR3 length is 12 residues. To note about this clone: Its specificity is not known.

The sequenced sample consisted of central memory CD4+ T cells from blood. The clonotype was recovered from a man aged 30 to 39 with type 1 diabetes. This chain joins TRBV7-2 and TRBJ1-1; D might be TRBD1 (5 bases). The CDR3 bases are TGTGCCAGCAGCTCAAGGGGCTATGAGGCTTTCTTT. It is translated as CASSSRGYEAFF.